The entry below describes one T cell receptor (beta chain). A single base separates this from a much larger clone, so it may be a read error. Time point of the sample: persistent/refractory GD, antithyroid drugs over 5 years with positive TRAb. Isolated PBMC RNA provided the starting material for the TCR library. Peripheral blood, approximately 9.6 milliliters of it, was drawn into EDTA tubes. Losses at the gene ends were 1 base for V and 3 bases for J; bases not matched to a gene: 3. CDR3 length: 15 residues. Per the germline V gene, CDR1 is PRHDT and CDR2 is FYEKMQ (reference sequence). Construction of the TCR beta libraries employed iRepertoire HTBI primers in conjunction with Arm-PCR of CDR3 regions. MiXCR was run by TCRdb on the multiplex PCR reads, yielding one entry per CDR3 protein. The sample includes roughly 450,000 distinct CDR3 sequences, roughly a quarter seen only once; the top ten take roughly a quarter.

The entry originates in a study of regulatory T cells in long-lasting Graves disease. The chain has TRBV13 and TRBJ2-7; TRBD2 agrees at 10 bases. This clonotype was obtained from a female donor with Graves disease. The sequencing here drew on peripheral blood mononuclear cells (PBMCs), taken when the disease was refractory, from a patient treated with antithyroid drugs. CDR3 amino acids: CASSLASGRIYEQYF. The CDR3 region has the DNA TGTGCCAGCAGCTTAGCTAGCGGGAGAATCTACGAGCAGTACTTC.